The clone carrying this T cell receptor beta chain was detected only a few times. Its cognate antigen is unknown. An end of the junction differs from the germline gene, which may be a read error. Amplified TCR beta CDR3 regions were obtained using RNA transcripts as template. The workflow started with a first-round RT-PCR run with HTBI primers and then moved on to a second-round multiplex PCR. MiXCR was run by TCRdb on the multiplex PCR reads, yielding one entry per CDR3 protein. This table holds about 700,000 distinct CDR3 sequences, over 40% found once. Germline lookup yields CDR1 ENHRY and CDR2 SYGVKD. The CDR3 is 12 amino acids. The sample is drawn from a study of Graves' ophthalmopathy and Graves' hyperthyroidism. About the study: Untreated patients at initial diagnosis provided peripheral blood.

No donor had other autoimmune disease, uncontrolled infection, pregnancy or lactation. PBMCs were obtained from 10 ml of fresh peripheral blood. Study-wide results and caveats: For predicting ophthalmopathy progression, the model had more than 60% sensitivity and approximately 72% specificity.

This clonotype originated in an adult man with Graves' ophthalmopathy. The specimen sequenced was peripheral blood. The V gene is TRBV10-3, the J gene TRBJ1-1; possible D gene TRBD1, 6 bases. CDR3: CASSSGVTEAFF. CDR3 nucleotide sequence: TGTGCCAGCAGTTCAGGGGTCACTGAAGCTTTCTTT.